This T cell receptor beta chain is drawn from a study of early T cells in non-severe SARS-CoV-2 infection. Study context: With bulk RNA from unsorted whole blood as input, sequencing yielded unpaired chains.

With respect to this clonotype: The antigen remains undetermined.

Germline V gene sequence: CDR1 SGHKS, CDR2 YYEKEE (reference sequence). The CDR3 sequence is 15 residues long. V was pared by 3 bases and J by 6 bases, with 18 bases between. Each CDR3 protein is one row after TCRdb ran MiXCR on the 5' RACE reads. The sample shows approximately 74,000 distinct CDR3 sequences, 11% to 15% of them seen only once. Findings and limits, study-wide: Matching with VDJdb favored anti-spike CD8 responses (missing private and CD4 specificities).

Sequenced: whole blood. The TCR originated in an adult who was a healthcare worker with PCR-confirmed SARS-CoV-2 infection or an uninfected control (not recorded which). The chain uses TRBV5-5 and TRBJ1-2, with D unclear. The CDR3 is CASSYRTGSEDGYTF. The DNA of the CDR3 is TGTGCCAGCAGCTACCGCACCGGGTCCGAGGATGGCTACACCTTC.